These T cell receptor beta chains were read from a single sample in a study of blood T cell repertoires in COVID-19. TCRdb's copy holds only in-frame clones and misses some; the assay was immunoSEQ multiplex PCR. This table holds around 190,000 clones, roughly four fifths found once. Sequenced input: PBMCs or T cells enriched from blood (not recorded which). The receptors derive from a man aged 35 to 55 who had recovered from COVID-19. CDR3s include the opening cysteine and the closing phenylalanine or tryptophan.

CDR3 length: 19; V gene: TRBV7-9; CDR3 protein: CASSARIGTGLRKGNGYTF
CDR3 length: 14; V gene: TRBV28; CDR3 protein: CASSWTSGQETQYF
CDR3 length: 14; V gene: TRBV7-3; CDR3 protein: CARTGQFMNTEAFF
CDR3 length: 15; V gene: TRBV7-9; CDR3 protein: CASSPPGQGAGGQFF
CDR3 length: 13; V gene: TRBV10-1; CDR3 protein: CASSESGQLEAFF
CDR3 length: 14; V gene: TRBV2; CDR3 protein: CASSEDRGSYEQYF
CDR3 length: 15; V gene: TRBV9; CDR3 protein: CASSPEGDSHSEQYF
CDR3 length: 15; V gene: TRBV19; CDR3 protein: CASSRNPGVNTEAFF
CDR3 length: 14; V gene: TRBV2; CDR3 protein: CASSSTGRLNEQFF
CDR3 length: 14; V gene: TRBV24-1; CDR3 protein: CATRGGPAGTEAFF
CDR3 length: 16; V gene: TRBV3-1/TRBV3-2; CDR3 protein: CASSPRQGRDTGELFF
CDR3 length: 15; V gene: TRBV19; CDR3 protein: CASRGQDSGANVLTF
CDR3 length: 14; V gene: TRBV5-6; CDR3 protein: CASSLDDRRQGYTF
CDR3 length: 13; V gene: TRBV5-1; CDR3 protein: CASTVTLNTEAFF
CDR3 length: 14; V gene: TRBV7-9; CDR3 protein: CASSLRQPNTEAFF
CDR3 length: 13; V gene: TRBV29-1; CDR3 protein: CSVPSPGNNEQFF
CDR3 length: 13; V gene: TRBV29-1; CDR3 protein: CSVEGQQNEKLFF
CDR3 length: 12; V gene: TRBV29-1; CDR3 protein: CSAREQNTEAFF
CDR3 length: 16; V gene: TRBV6-5; CDR3 protein: CASSSSGGRFLNEQFF
CDR3 length: 15; V gene: TRBV18; CDR3 protein: CASSVRRDTNTEAFF
CDR3 length: 14; V gene: TRBV4-1; CDR3 protein: CASKGSGSYNEQFF
CDR3 length: 13; V gene: TRBV10-3; CDR3 protein: CAIKGAGGYEQYF
CDR3 length: 16; V gene: TRBV19; CDR3 protein: CASSIRPDRVNSPLHF
CDR3 length: 15; V gene: TRBV5-1; CDR3 protein: CASSLDGGSTDTQYF
CDR3 length: 16; V gene: TRBV7-2; CDR3 protein: CASSSGLAGGRGTQYF
CDR3 length: 16; V gene: TRBV29-1; CDR3 protein: CSVDARLAGGADTQYF
CDR3 length: 14; V gene: TRBV27; CDR3 protein: CASAGTGYNSPLHF
CDR3 length: 16; V gene: TRBV29-1; CDR3 protein: CSVELQSPQGRDTIYF
CDR3 length: 12; V gene: TRBV30; CDR3 protein: CAWSVGDNEQYF
CDR3 length: 15; V gene: TRBV18; CDR3 protein: CASSPRTASYNEQFF
CDR3 length: 14; V gene: TRBV29-1; CDR3 protein: CSVGQGGAYNEQFF
CDR3 length: 17; V gene: TRBV18; CDR3 protein: CASSIHRGTPSYNEQFF
CDR3 length: 15; V gene: TRBV5-1; CDR3 protein: CASRSGLADYNEQFF
CDR3 length: 13; V gene: TRBV5-1; CDR3 protein: CARGTASGNIQYF
CDR3 length: 15; V gene: TRBV2; CDR3 protein: CASSALAGGPKTQYF
CDR3 length: 19; V gene: TRBV4-2; CDR3 protein: CASSQVRRDKSGTTYEQYF
CDR3 length: 13; V gene: TRBV24-1; CDR3 protein: CATSRDSNSPLHF
CDR3 length: 13; V gene: TRBV19; CDR3 protein: CATGDRAGNTIYF
CDR3 length: 14; V gene: TRBV5-5; CDR3 protein: CASSPPTGYNEQFF
CDR3 length: 17; V gene: TRBV23-1; CDR3 protein: CASSQSIAIRSYNEQFF
CDR3 length: 14; V gene: TRBV5-1; CDR3 protein: CASSPQGSPGELFF
CDR3 length: 13; V gene: TRBV6-5; CDR3 protein: CASFPSPRRGYTF
CDR3 length: 11; V gene: TRBV11-1; CDR3 protein: CASSFQNTIYF
CDR3 length: 14; V gene: TRBV2; CDR3 protein: CASSASGVGNTIYF
CDR3 length: 13; V gene: TRBV9; CDR3 protein: CASSVDLANEQFF